The source of this T cell receptor (beta chain) is a study of monozygotic twins with inflammatory bowel disease. Input per TCR library consisted of around 3.5 ug of total RNA. TCRdb processed the 5' RACE reads again and assigns one entry to each CDR3 protein, with no DNA. The sample shows over 350,000 distinct CDR3 sequences, and 2.5% to 3% sits with its ten largest clones. The CDR3 length is 12 residues. The V call is TRBV12-3 or TRBV12-4, the J call TRBJ2-7; there is no DNA to check the TCRdb D call of TRBD1. This clonotype was obtained from a human donor with ulcerative colitis or Crohn's disease, or a healthy co-twin of an affected twin (not recorded which). Specimen: blood. CDR3 in amino acids: CASSWDRAEQYF.